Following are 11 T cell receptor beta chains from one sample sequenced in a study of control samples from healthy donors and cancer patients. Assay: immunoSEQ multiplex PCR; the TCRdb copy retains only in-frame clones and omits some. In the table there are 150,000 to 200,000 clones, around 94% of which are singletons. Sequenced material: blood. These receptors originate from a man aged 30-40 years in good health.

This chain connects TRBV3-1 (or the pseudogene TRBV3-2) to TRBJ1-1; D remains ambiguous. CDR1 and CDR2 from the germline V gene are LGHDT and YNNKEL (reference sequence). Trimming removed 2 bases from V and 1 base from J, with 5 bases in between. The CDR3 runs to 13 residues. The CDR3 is CASSQRSNTEAFF. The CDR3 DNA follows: TGTGCCAGCAGCCAACGGTCGAACACTGAAGCTTTCTTT.

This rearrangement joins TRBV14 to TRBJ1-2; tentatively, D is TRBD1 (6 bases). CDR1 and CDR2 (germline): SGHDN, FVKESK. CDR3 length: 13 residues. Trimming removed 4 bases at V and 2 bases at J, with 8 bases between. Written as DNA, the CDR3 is TGTGCCAGCAGCCCGGACAGAAACTATGGCTACACCTTC. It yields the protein CASSPDRNYGYTF.

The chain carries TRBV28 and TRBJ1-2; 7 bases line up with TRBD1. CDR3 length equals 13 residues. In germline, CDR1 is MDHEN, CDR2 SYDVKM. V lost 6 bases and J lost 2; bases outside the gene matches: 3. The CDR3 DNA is TGTGCCAGCAGGCGGACAGGAAACTATGGCTACACCTTC. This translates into CASRRTGNYGYTF.

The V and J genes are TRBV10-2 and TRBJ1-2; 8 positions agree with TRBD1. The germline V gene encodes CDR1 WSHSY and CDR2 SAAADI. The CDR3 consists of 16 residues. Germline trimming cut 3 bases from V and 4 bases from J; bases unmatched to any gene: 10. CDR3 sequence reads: CASSDPGQGNSYGYTF. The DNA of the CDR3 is TGCGCCAGCAGTGACCCAGGACAGGGTAACAGCTATGGCTACACCTTC.

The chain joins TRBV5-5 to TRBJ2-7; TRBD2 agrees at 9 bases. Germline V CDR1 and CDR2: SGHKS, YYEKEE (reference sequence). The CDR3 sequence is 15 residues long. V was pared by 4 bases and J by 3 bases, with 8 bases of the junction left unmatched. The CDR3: CASSRRASGVYEQYF. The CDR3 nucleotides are TGTGCCAGCAGCCGTAGGGCTAGCGGGGTCTACGAGCAGTACTTC.

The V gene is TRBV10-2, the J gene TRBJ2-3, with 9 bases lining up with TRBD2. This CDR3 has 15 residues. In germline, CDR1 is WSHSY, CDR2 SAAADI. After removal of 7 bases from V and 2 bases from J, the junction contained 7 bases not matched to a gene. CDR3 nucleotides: TGCGCCAGCACGGGTCGCGGGGGGGACACAGATACGCAGTATTTT. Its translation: CASTGRGGDTDTQYF.

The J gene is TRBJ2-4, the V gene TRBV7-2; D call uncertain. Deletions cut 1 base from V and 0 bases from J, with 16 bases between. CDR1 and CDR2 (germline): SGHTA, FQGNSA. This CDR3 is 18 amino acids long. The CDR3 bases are TGTGCCAGCAGCTTAGTTGAGTCAGGAGATTTAGCCAAAAACATTCAGTACTTC. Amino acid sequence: CASSLVESGDLAKNIQYF.

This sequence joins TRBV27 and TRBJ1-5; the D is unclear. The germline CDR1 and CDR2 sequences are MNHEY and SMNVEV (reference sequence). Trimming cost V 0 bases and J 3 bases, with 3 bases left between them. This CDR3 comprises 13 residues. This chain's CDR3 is CASSLSNNQPQHF. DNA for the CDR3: TGTGCCAGCAGTTTATCTAACAATCAGCCCCAGCATTTT.

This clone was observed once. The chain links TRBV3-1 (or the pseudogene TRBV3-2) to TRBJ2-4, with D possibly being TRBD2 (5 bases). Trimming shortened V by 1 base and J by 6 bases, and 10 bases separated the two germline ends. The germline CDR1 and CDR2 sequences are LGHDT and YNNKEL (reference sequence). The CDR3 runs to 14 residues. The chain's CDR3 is CASSQGEGGNIQYF. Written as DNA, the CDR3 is TGTGCCAGCAGCCAAGGTGAGGGCGGAAACATTCAGTACTTC.

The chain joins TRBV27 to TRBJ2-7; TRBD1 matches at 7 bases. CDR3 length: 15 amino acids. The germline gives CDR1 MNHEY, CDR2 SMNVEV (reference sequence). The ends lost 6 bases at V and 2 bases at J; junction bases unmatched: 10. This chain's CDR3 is CASSPLGQGAYEQYF. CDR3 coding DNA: TGTGCCAGCAGCCCCCTCGGGCAGGGGGCCTACGAGCAGTACTTC.

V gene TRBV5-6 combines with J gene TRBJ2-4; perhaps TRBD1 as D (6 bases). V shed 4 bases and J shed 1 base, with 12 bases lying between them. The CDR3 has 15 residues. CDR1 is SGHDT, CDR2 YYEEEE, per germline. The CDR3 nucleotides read TGTGCCAGCAGCGCCTCTACAGGGGCCAAAAACATTCAGTACTTC. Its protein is CASSASTGAKNIQYF.